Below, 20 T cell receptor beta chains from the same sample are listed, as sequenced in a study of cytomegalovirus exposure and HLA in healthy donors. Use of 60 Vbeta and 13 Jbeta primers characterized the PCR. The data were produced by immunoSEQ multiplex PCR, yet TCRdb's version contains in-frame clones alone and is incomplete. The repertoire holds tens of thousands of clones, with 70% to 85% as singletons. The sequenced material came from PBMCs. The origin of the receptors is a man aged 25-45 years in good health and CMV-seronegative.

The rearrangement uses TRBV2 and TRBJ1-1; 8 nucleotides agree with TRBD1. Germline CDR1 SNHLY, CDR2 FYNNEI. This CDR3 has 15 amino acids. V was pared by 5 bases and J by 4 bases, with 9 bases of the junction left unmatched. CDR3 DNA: TGTGCCAGCAGTCCTGACAGGGGACATGGCACTGAAGCTTTCTTT. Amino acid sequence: CASSPDRGHGTEAFF.

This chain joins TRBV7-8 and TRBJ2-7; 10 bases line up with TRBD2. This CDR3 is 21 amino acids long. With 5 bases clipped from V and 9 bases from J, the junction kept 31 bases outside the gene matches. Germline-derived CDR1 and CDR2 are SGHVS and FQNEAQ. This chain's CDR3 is CASSPTPPEQGSGLAGVGQYF. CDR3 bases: TGTGCCAGCAGCCCAACCCCGCCGGAACAGGGGTCAGGGCTAGCGGGAGTTGGGCAGTACTTC.

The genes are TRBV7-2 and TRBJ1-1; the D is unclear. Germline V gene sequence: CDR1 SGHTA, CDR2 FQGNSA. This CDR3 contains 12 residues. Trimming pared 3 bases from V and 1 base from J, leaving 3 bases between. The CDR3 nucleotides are TGTGCCAGCAGCTTTAGGAACACTGAAGCTTTCTTT. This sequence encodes CASSFRNTEAFF.

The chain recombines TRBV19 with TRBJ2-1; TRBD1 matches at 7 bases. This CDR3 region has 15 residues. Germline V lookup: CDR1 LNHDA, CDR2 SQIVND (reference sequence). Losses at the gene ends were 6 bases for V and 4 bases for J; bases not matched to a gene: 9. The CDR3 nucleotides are TGTGCCAGTAGCAAGGGACAGAGCATTTACAATGAGCAGTTCTTC. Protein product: CASSKGQSIYNEQFF.

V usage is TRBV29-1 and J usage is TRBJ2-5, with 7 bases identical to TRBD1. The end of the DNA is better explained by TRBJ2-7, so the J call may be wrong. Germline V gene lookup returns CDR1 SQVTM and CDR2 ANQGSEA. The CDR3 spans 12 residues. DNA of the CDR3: TGCAGCATTCAGGGGGTCTCCTACGAGCAGTACTTC. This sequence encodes CSIQGVSYEQYF.

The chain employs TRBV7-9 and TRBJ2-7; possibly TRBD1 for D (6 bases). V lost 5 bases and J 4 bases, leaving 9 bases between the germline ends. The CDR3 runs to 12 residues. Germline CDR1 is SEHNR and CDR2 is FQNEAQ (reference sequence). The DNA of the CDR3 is TGTGCCAGCAGCGTACAGGGTTACGAGCAGTACTTC. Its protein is CASSVQGYEQYF.

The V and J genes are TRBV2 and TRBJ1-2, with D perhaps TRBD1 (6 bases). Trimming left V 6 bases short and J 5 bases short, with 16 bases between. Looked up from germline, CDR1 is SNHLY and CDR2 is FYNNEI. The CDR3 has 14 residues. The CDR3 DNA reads TGTGCCAGCAGGGATACCGCCAGGGGTTATGGCTACACCTTC. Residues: CASRDTARGYGYTF.

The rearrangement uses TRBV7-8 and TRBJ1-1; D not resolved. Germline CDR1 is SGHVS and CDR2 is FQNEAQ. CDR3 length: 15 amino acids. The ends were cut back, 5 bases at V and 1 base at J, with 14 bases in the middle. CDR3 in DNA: TGTGCCAGCAGCCACCCCACAGAAGCGAACACTGAAGCTTTCTTT. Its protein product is CASSHPTEANTEAFF.

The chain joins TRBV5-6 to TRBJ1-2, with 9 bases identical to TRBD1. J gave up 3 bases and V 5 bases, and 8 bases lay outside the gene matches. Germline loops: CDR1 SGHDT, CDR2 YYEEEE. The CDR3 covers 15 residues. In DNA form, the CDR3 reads TGTGCCAGCAGATCAAGGACAGGGGCCGACTATGGCTACACCTTC. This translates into CASRSRTGADYGYTF.

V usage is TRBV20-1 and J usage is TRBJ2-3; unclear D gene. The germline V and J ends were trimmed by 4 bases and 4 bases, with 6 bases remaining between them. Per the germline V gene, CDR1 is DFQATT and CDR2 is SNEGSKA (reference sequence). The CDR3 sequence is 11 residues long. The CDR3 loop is CSAIQPDTQYF. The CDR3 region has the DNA TGCAGTGCTATACAGCCAGATACGCAGTATTTT.

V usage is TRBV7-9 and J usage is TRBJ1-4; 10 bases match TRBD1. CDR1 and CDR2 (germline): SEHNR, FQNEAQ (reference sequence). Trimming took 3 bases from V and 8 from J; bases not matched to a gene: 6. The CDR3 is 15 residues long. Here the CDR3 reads CASSFSGTGAEKLFF. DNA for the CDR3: TGTGCCAGCAGCTTCTCCGGGACAGGGGCGGAAAAACTGTTTTTT.

The CDR3 loop is CASSLAGTSGIAYNEQFF. The DNA of the CDR3 is TGTGCCAGCAGCTTGGCCGGGACTAGCGGGATCGCCTACAATGAGCAGTTCTTC. The V call is TRBV7-2, the J call TRBJ2-1; 13 bases agree with TRBD2. This CDR3 comprises 18 residues. J lost 2 bases, V lost 3 bases, and 7 bases had no gene match. CDR1 is SGHTA and CDR2 is FQGNSA in the germline V gene.

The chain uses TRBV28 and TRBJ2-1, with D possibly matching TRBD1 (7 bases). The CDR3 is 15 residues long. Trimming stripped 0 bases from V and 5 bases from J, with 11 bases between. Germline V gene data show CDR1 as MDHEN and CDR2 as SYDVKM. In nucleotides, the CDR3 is TGTGCCAGCAGTTTATGGGGGGGACAGAACAATGAGCAGTTCTTC. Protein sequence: CASSLWGGQNNEQFF.

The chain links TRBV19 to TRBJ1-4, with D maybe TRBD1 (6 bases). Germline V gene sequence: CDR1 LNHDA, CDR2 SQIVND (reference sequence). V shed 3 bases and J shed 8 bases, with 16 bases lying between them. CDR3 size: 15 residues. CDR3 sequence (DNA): TGTGCCAGTAGTATTGTGGGGGCCCAACAGGAAAAACTGTTTTTT. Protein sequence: CASSIVGAQQEKLFF.

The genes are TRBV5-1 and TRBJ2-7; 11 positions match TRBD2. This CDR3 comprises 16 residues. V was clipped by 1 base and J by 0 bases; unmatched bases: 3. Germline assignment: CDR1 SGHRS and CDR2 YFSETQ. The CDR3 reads CASSLLTSGSSYEQYF. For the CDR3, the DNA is TGCGCCAGCAGCTTGCTAACTAGCGGGAGCTCCTACGAGCAGTACTTC.

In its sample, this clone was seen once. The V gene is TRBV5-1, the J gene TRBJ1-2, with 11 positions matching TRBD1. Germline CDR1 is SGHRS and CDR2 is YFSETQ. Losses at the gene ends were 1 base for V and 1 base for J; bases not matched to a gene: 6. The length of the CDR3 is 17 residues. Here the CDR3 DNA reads TGCGCCAGCAGCTTGAGGACAGGGGGCCCCGTTAACTATGGCTACACCTTC. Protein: CASSLRTGGPVNYGYTF.

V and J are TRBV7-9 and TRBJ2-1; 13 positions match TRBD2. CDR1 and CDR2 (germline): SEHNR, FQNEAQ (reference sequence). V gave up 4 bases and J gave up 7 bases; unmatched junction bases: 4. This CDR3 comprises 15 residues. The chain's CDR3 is CASSWGLAGLNEQFF. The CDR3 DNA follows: TGTGCCAGCAGCTGGGGACTAGCGGGACTGAATGAGCAGTTCTTC.

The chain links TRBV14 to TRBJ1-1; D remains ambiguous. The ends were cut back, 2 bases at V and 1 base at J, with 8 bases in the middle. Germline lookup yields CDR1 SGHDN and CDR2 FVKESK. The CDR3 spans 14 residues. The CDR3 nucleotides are TGTGCCAGCAGCCAACTTCGGGAGAACACTGAAGCTTTCTTT. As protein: CASSQLRENTEAFF.

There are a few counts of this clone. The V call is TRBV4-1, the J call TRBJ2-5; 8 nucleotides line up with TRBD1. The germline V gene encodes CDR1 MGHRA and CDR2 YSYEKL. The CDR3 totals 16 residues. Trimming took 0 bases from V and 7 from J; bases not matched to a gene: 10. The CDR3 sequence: CASSQEVPRGHATQYF. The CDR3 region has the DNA TGCGCCAGCAGCCAAGAGGTACCCAGGGGGCATGCGACCCAGTACTTC.

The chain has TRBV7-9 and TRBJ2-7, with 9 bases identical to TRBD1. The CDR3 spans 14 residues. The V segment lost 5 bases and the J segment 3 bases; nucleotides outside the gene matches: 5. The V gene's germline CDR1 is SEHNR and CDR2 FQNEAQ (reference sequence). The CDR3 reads CASSRQGEDYEQYF. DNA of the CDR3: TGTGCCAGCAGCAGACAGGGGGAGGACTACGAGCAGTACTTC. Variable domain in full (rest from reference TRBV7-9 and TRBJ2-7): DTGVSQNPRHKITKRGQNVTFRCDPISEHNRLYWYRQTLGQGPEFLTYFQNEAQLEKSRLLSDRFSAERPKGSFSTLEIQRTEQGDSAMYLCASSRQGEDYEQYFGPGTRLTVT.